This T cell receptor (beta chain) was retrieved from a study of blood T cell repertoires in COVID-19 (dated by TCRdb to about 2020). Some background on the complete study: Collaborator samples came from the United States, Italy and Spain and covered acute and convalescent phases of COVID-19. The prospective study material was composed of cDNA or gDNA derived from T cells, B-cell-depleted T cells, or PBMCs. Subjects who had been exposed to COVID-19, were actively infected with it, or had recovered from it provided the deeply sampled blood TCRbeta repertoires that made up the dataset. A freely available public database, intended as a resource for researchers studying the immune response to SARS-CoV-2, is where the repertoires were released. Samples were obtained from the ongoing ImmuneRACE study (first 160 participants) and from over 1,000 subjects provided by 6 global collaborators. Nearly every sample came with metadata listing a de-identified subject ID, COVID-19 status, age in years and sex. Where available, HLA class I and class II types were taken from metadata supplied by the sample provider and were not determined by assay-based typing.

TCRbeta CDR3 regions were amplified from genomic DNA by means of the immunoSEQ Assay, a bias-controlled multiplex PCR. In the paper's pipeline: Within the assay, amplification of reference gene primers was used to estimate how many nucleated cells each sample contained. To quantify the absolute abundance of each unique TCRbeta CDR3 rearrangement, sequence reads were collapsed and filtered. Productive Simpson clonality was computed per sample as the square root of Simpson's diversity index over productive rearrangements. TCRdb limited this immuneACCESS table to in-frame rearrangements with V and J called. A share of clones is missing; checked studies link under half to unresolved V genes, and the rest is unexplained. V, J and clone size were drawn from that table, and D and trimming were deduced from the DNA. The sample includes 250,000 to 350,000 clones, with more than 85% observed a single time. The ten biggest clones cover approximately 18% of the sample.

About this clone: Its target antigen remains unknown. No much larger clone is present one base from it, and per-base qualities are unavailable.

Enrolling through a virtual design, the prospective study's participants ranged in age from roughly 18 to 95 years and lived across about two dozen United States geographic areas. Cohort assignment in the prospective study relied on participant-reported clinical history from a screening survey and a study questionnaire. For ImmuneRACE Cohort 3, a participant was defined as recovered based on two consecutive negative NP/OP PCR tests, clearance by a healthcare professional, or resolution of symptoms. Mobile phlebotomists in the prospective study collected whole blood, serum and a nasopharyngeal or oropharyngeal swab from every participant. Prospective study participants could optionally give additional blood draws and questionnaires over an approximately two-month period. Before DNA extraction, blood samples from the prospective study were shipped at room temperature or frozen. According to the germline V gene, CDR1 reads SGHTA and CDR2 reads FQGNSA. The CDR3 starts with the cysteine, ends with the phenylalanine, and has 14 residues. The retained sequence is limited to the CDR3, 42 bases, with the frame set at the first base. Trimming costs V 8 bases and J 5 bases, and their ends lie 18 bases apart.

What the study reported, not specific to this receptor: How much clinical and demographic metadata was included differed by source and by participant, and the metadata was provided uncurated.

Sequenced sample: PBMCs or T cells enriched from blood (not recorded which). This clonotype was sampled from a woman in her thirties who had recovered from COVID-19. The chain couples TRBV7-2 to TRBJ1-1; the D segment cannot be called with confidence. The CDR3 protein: CASGPGGVGTEAFF. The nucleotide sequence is TGTGCCAGCGGCCCCGGCGGGGTAGGGACTGAAGCTTTCTTT.